What follows is one T cell receptor (beta chain) and its context. One entry per CDR3 protein results from TCRdb running MiXCR on the RACE reads. The table includes around 340,000 distinct CDR3 sequences, 6% to 8.5% detected once. Time point: patch test 1, 2 weeks after DPC sensitization. Stated treatment: therapeutic diphenylcyclopropenone sensitization with weekly scalp DPC. The CDR3 is made up of 15 amino acids. Per the germline V gene, CDR1 is KGHSH and CDR2 is LQKENI. Trimming at V came to 3 bases and at J to 1 base, leaving 5 bases not matched to a gene. The sample is drawn from a study of human T cells and chemical hapten exposure.

Sequences were derived from whole blood, sampled in connection with sensitization to the hapten diphenylcyclopropenone (DPC). The chain combines TRBV18 with TRBJ1-1, with 7 bases that match TRBD1. The receptor comes from a woman between 18 and 29 years old with alopecia areata. Some clones in this sample may be carry-over from other donors' samples. As DNA, the CDR3 is TGTGCCAGCTCACCCCCAAACAGGGGGAACACTGAAGCTTTCTTT. Encoded protein: CASSPPNRGNTEAFF.